This TCR beta chain comes out of a study of CXCR3-negative and CXCR3-positive naive CD8 T cells. Whole-study context: Each library held about 1.5 +/- 0.3 million TRB reads, around 140 million in total.

On this clonotype itself: The antigen is unknown.

CD45RO-CCR7+CD27+CD95- characterized naive CD8+ T cells. Study-level results: Whereas both naive subsets had comparably high diversity, memory CD8+ cells had much lower diversity. CXCR3-negative naive cells had less hydrophobic TRB CDR3s than did CXCR3-positive naive cells.

The CDR3 has 15 residues. The authors made the TRB cDNA libraries by 5' RACE using UMI labels. TCRdb reprocessed the 5' RACE reads and keeps a single row for each CDR3 protein, giving no DNA. In all, the sample yields 70,000 to 100,000 distinct CDR3 sequences. The clonotype originates from a human donor in good health. Some clones in this sample may be carry-over from other donors' samples. Sequencing was performed on naive CXCR3- CD8+ T cells from blood. Subset here: CD45RO-CCR7+CD27+CD95- naive CD8+ T cells lacking CXCR3 (TNR3-). This chain connects TRBV21-1 to TRBJ1-5; TCRdb designates TRBD1, a call that cannot be tested without DNA. TRBV21-1 is a listed pseudogene. CDR3 loop: CASSLGQHSNQPQHF.